This T cell receptor beta chain was sequenced in a study of blood T cell repertoires in COVID-19. Study context: Samples of COVID-19 (acute and convalescent) were obtained from the United States, Italy and Spain. PBMCs, B-cell-depleted T cells, or T cells were the source of the cDNA or gDNA that made up the material.

Repertoires were generated with immunoSEQ multiplex PCR, while TCRdb's copy carries only in-frame clones and drops some. The repertoire holds about 270,000 clones, approximately 80% seen once, with around 4% in the top ten. The length of the CDR3 is 15 residues. CDR1 MGHRA and CDR2 YSYEKL come from the germline V gene. In the case of this clone: At one of its ends the junction is not consistent with the germline gene, which may arise from a read error.

V is TRBV4-1 and J is TRBJ2-2, with 9 bases fitting TRBD1. This sequence was found in a woman aged 45-59 years with active or convalescent COVID-19. Sequences were obtained from peripheral blood. CDR3 sequence: CASRQGTGKTGELFF. As DNA, the CDR3 is TGCGCCAGCAGACAAGGGACAGGGAAGACCGGGGAGCTGTTTTTT.